The sequence of this TCR beta chain was determined in a study of shared clonotypes between healthy human individuals. Study-wide results and limits: The small donor group covered limited genetic and exposure diversity.

A word on this clone: No antigen is known for it.

The germline gives CDR1 SGDLS, CDR2 YYNGEE. This CDR3 region has 15 residues. V lost 2 bases and J lost 6, with 17 bases in between. Terminally differentiated effector memory CD45RA+ cells were left out of the naive CD8 fraction, which was CD45RO-negative and positively selected for CCR7. Generated by immunoSEQ multiplex PCR, the TCRdb table keeps only in-frame clones and is missing some. The sample contains more than 2 million clones, around 95% of which appear only once. V and J are TRBV9 and TRBJ1-1; D uncertain. This receptor was identified in a man younger than 35 in good health. Some clones in this sample may be carry-over from other donors' samples. The sample comprised naive CD8+ T cells from PBMCs. The CDR3 is CASSVGSGSRAEAFF. CDR3 DNA sequence: TGTGCCAGCAGCGTCGGGAGCGGGTCGAGAGCTGAAGCTTTCTTT.